One sample yielded the 4 T cell receptor beta chains listed below, sequenced in a study of T-cell reconstitution after alpha-beta-depleted transplantation in children (dated by TCRdb to about 2016). Library method: PCR. Sequencing was carried out with an Illumina HiSeq 2500. TCR library preparation used molecular barcoding, with unique molecular identifiers applied to normalize quantification of the TCRbeta repertoire. TCRdb reprocessing: public reads trimmed at Q25 with fastp, clones called with MiXCR, in-frame beta chains kept. Rows with a matching CDR3 protein are joined into one entry that keeps the most common DNA and genes. In this sample the table shows 550,000 to 800,000 distinct CDR3 sequences, 10% to 15% of which occur a single time. The top ten clones comprise roughly 0.77% of the sample. The sample's treatment or condition label, in plain terms: allogeneic hematopoietic cell transplantation with graft depleted of TCRalphabeta T cells and CD19 B cells.

This sample comprised PBMCs, obtained before TCRalphabeta/CD19-depleted stem cell transplant. The receptors derive from a girl aged 2 to 9 with congenital amegakaryocytic thrombocytopenia, due to receive a stem cell transplant.

The chain has TRBV2 and TRBJ2-1, with 7 bases identical to TRBD2. This CDR3 is 15 amino acids long. In germline, CDR1 is SNHLY, CDR2 FYNNEI. The V and J ends lost 7 bases and 6 bases, in that order; junction bases with no gene match: 12. In nucleotides, the CDR3 is TGTGCCAGCACCCTTTGGGACTCGGGAGGCAATGAGCAGTTCTTC. Amino acid sequence: CASTLWDSGGNEQFF.

This clonotype has at least ten counts. This rearrangement joins TRBV10-1 to TRBJ2-7; D ambiguous. The V end lost 0 bases, the J end lost 0 bases, and 6 bases lay between the germline ends. The germline gives CDR1 WNHNN, CDR2 SYGVQD (reference sequence). The CDR3 covers 14 residues. The CDR3 loop reads CASSESVPSYEQYF. The CDR3 DNA reads as TGCGCCAGCAGTGAGTCGGTGCCCTCCTACGAGCAGTACTTC.

There are many counts of this clonotype. The rearrangement joins TRBV27 to TRBJ2-3, with 9 bases aligning to TRBD2. The CDR3 totals 16 residues. V lost 0 bases to trimming and J lost 0 bases; unmatched junction nucleotides: 1. CDR1 is MNHEY and CDR2 is SMNVEV in the germline V gene (reference sequence). The CDR3 loop is CASSLSTSGSTDTQYF. The CDR3 coding sequence is TGTGCCAGCAGTTTATCAACTAGCGGGAGCACAGATACGCAGTATTTT.

This clonotype has a count of ten or more. The chain couples TRBV5-1 to TRBJ2-2; D unclear. The CDR3 loop spans 15 amino acids. V shed 4 bases and J shed 0 bases, with 10 bases lying between them. Germline CDR1 reads SGHRS; CDR2 reads YFSETQ. The CDR3 protein is CASSPDGANTGELFF. The CDR3 nucleotides read TGCGCCAGCAGCCCGGACGGCGCGAACACCGGGGAGCTGTTTTTT.